This T cell receptor beta chain was found in a study of T cells in Graves' hyperthyroidism and ophthalmopathy. In germline, CDR1 is KGHSH, CDR2 LQKENI. CDR3 length: 16 residues. V lost 4 bases and J 0 bases, leaving 13 bases between the germline ends. The investigators amplified TCR beta CDR3 regions from RNA transcripts. HTBI primers were employed in a first-round RT-PCR of the TCR CDR3. TCRdb reanalysed the multiplex PCR reads using MiXCR and keeps one entry per CDR3 protein. The table records over 700,000 distinct CDR3 sequences, under 20% of them present only once. In regard to this clonotype: One base away lies a much larger clone, so this may be a sequencing read error.

The sequencing input was blood. The receptor was derived from a woman between 50 and 59 years old with Graves' hyperthyroidism that later progressed to Graves' ophthalmopathy. The gene calls are TRBV18 and TRBJ1-3, with D uncertain. The CDR3 loop is CASSLGRSSSGNTIYF. In DNA, the CDR3 is TGTGCCAGCTCACTGGGCAGGTCGAGCTCTGGAAACACCATATATTTT.